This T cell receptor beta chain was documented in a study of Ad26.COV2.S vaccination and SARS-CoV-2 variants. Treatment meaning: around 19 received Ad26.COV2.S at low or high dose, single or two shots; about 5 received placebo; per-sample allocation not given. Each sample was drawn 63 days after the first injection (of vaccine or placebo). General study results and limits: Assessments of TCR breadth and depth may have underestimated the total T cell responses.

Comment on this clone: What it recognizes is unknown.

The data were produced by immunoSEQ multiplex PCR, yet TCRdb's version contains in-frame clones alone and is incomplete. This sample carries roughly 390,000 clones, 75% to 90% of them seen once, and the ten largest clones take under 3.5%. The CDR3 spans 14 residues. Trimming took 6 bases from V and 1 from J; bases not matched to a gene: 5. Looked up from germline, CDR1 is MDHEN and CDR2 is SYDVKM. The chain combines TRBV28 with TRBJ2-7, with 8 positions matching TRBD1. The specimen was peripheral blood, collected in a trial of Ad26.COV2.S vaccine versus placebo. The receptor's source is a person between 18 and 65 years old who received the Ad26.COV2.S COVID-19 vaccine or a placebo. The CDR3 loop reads CASRIGTGSYEQYF. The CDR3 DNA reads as TGTGCCAGCAGAATCGGGACAGGTTCCTACGAGCAGTACTTC.